This TCR beta chain was obtained from a study of T cells in tumors after PD-1 blockade (dated 2019 in TCRdb). In terms of the full investigation: Patients with prior checkpoint blockade, systemic immunosuppressant use, or recent radiotherapy or other anti-cancer therapy within 4 weeks were excluded. Some patients also continued taking vismodegib 150 mg daily during anti-PD-1 treatment. Clinical response was assessed using RECIST version 1.1. Paired single-cell RNA and TCR sequencing was performed on site-matched tumors from BCC or SCC patients before and after anti-PD-1 therapy. Patients were treated with either pembrolizumab 200 mg every 3 weeks or cemiplimab 350 mg every 2 weeks. Peripheral blood samples averaged approximately 100,000 TCR templates (range about 22,000-260,000) and 35,000 to 40,000 unique clonotypes. To compare blood and tumor clonotypes, bulk TCR sequencing was performed on approximately eleven peripheral blood samples from about five patients. The paper's findings and limits, for the study overall: Around 37% of tumor TCR clonotypes were detected in blood, and some novel exhausted tumor clones were observed in pre-treatment blood, which was taken as suggesting peripheral recruitment. Where the novel T cell clones came from was not identified, and possible sources could include lymphoid organs or rare unexpanded clones inside the tumor or in the tumor periphery.

For bulk TCRbeta sequencing, genomic DNA was extracted from tumor biopsies or peripheral blood, and input amounts ranged from roughly 600 ng to 6,500 ng. All patients had histologically proven advanced or metastatic basal or squamous cell carcinoma and were poor candidates for surgical resection. Of the approximately 10 patients in the basal cell carcinoma cohort, about eight underwent bulk tumor TCR sequencing. The immunoSEQ platform was used for deep TCRbeta sequencing. In the source study's methods: For further analysis, only productive rearrangements were exported from the immunoSEQ Analyzer. T cell phenotypes were assigned to bulk TCRbeta clonotypes by matching to single-cell RNA+TCR-seq clones sharing the same TCRbeta sequence. Using bulk TCR sequencing data, clone enrichment in tumor was calculated by dividing a clone's tumor frequency by the same clone's PBMC frequency. TCRs were grouped by GLIPH into specificity groups, defined as clusters of distinct TCRs likely recognizing common antigens via shared CDR3 motifs. The table comes from immuneACCESS by way of TCRdb, which keeps in-frame sequences with V and J called. Part of the clones is missing from these tables; in studies checked, under half for an unresolved V gene and the rest for unknown reasons. V and J calls plus clone size are reproduced from that table; the DNA served to infer D and trimming. Recorded for this sample are about 47,000 clones; roughly 80% of them occurred a single time. The ten largest clones capture about 9.3% of the sample.

According to the germline V gene, CDR1 reads SGHTA and CDR2 reads FQGNSA. V sheds 6 bases and J sheds 1 base, leaving 9 bases between their ends. There are 13 amino acids in the CDR3, from cysteine to phenylalanine inclusive. Here the CDR3 DNA is all that survives: 39 bases in frame from base 1. On this clone: What this receptor recognizes is not known. The sample holds no much larger clone one base away, and base qualities are not on file.

This clonotype originated in a human donor with advanced basal cell or squamous cell carcinoma (not recorded which). The source was PBMCs, collected before anti-PD-1 therapy. The sequence is built from TRBV7-2 and TRBJ1-1, with the D gene uncertain. The CDR3 corresponds to CASRLEGNTEAFF. The nucleotides are TGTGCCAGCAGGCTTGAAGGGAACACTGAAGCTTTCTTT.